The 29 T cell receptor beta chains in this list originate from one sample, sequenced in a study of T cell responses to AZD1222 COVID-19 vaccine. The table came from immunoSEQ multiplex PCR; TCRdb's copy has only in-frame clones and leaves some out. The table records under 150,000 clones, 70% to 90% of them present only once. Sequenced material: peripheral blood, taken 28 days after the second dose of the MenACWY control vaccine. The origin of the receptors is an adult who received the MenACWY meningococcal vaccine as a control.

This chain links TRBV19 with TRBJ1-3; D remains unclear. The V and J ends lost 3 bases and 0 bases respectively, with 15 bases between them. Germline-derived CDR1 and CDR2 are LNHDA and SQIVND (reference sequence). The CDR3 is 17 residues long. The CDR3 coding sequence is TGTGCCAGTAGTATTTATCGGATGTCTATCTCTGGAAACACCATATATTTT. Its translation: CASSIYRMSISGNTIYF.

The V and J genes are TRBV2 and TRBJ1-5, with D maybe TRBD1 (5 bases). The germline V gene has CDR1 SNHLY and CDR2 FYNNEI. V lost 0 bases, J lost 7 bases, and 13 bases lay in between. There are 15 residues in the CDR3. CDR3 residues: CASSEAHGRGQPQHF. CDR3 in DNA: TGTGCCAGCAGTGAAGCCCACGGAAGGGGACAGCCCCAGCATTTT. Based on the CDR3 plus reference TRBV2 and TRBJ1-5, the full variable domain is EPEVTQTPSHQVTQMGQEVILRCVPISNHLYFYWYRQILGQKVEFLVSFYNNEISEKSEIFDDQFSVERPDGSNFTLKIRSTKLEDSAMYFCASSEAHGRGQPQHFGDGTRLSIL.

In this sample, this clone turned up once. This chain uses TRBV7-8 with TRBJ1-3; D may be TRBD1 (6 bases). V was cut by 6 bases and J by 4 bases, with 13 bases left in between. CDR3 size: 14 residues. The germline gives CDR1 SGHVS, CDR2 FQNEAQ. DNA for the CDR3: TGTGCCAGCAGTCGTAGGGGGTCGGGAAACACCATATATTTT. It yields the protein CASSRRGSGNTIYF.

CDR3 coding DNA: TGTGCCAGCAGCTTAGTAGTCAACTATGGCTACACCTTC. Translating gives CASSLVVNYGYTF. V is TRBV7-9 and J is TRBJ1-2; D gene ambiguous. The germline V and J ends were trimmed by 1 base and 2 bases, with 5 bases remaining between them. In germline, CDR1 is SEHNR, CDR2 FQNEAQ (reference sequence). This CDR3 has 13 residues. Together with reference TRBV7-9 and TRBJ1-2, the CDR3 gives the full variable domain: DTGVSQNPRHKITKRGQNVTFRCDPISEHNRLYWYRQTLGQGPEFLTYFQNEAQLEKSRLLSDRFSAERPKGSFSTLEIQRTEQGDSAMYLCASSLVVNYGYTFGSGTRLTVV.

A few counts support this clone. The chain links TRBV5-1 to TRBJ2-2, with 8 positions matching TRBD2. V lost 0 bases and J lost 1; bases outside the gene matches: 2. This CDR3 has 16 amino acids. CDR1 is SGHRS and CDR2 is YFSETQ in the germline V gene. CDR3 in amino acids: CASSLGLAGNTGELFF. DNA of the CDR3: TGCGCCAGCAGCTTGGGCCTAGCGGGGAACACCGGGGAGCTGTTTTTT.

This sequence joins TRBV3-1 (or the pseudogene TRBV3-2) and TRBJ2-7; D uncertain. CDR1 is LGHDT, CDR2 YNNKEL, per germline (reference sequence). The CDR3 covers 14 residues. The V gene lost 5 bases and the J gene lost 3 bases, with 14 bases spanning the gap. The CDR3 bases are TGTGCCAGCAGCAAGGGCACATTAGACTACGAGCAGTACTTC. Protein sequence: CASSKGTLDYEQYF.

This clone is a singleton in its sample. The chain carries TRBV9 and TRBJ1-5; 8 bases agree with TRBD1. Germline CDR1 reads SGDLS; CDR2 reads YYNGEE. The ends lost 4 bases at V and 5 bases at J; junction bases unmatched: 5. The CDR3 extends over 14 amino acids. CDR3 sequence (DNA): TGTGCCAGCAGCCTTGGACAGGGCGATCAGCCCCAGCATTTT. Translation: CASSLGQGDQPQHF.

The rearrangement uses TRBV7-2 and TRBJ1-6; D remains ambiguous. The V gene lost 5 bases and the J gene lost 7 bases, with 18 bases spanning the gap. The germline V gene encodes CDR1 SGHTA and CDR2 FQGNSA. The CDR3 length is 16 residues. Written as DNA, the CDR3 is TGTGCCAGCAGCCCCAGCGGTACGGCTACGAATTCACCCCTCCACTTT. Protein sequence: CASSPSGTATNSPLHF. Supplemented by reference TRBV7-2 and TRBJ1-6, the full variable domain reads GAGVSQSPSNKVTEKGKDVELRCDPISGHTALYWYRQSLGQGLEFLIYFQGNSAPDKSGLPSDRFSAERTGGSVSTLTIQRTQQEDSAVYLCASSPSGTATNSPLHFGNGTRLTVT.

The genes are TRBV12-3 or TRBV12-4 and TRBJ1-1, with a possible D match to TRBD1 (6 bases). Trimming cost V 10 bases and J 4 bases, with 13 bases left between them. The CDR3 consists of 12 residues. CDR3 DNA: TGTGCCATCCGACAGGTTGGCACTGAAGCTTTCTTT. This translates into CAIRQVGTEAFF.

The rearrangement joins TRBV9 to TRBJ1-3; D is perhaps TRBD1 (6 bases). V shed 4 bases and J shed 0 bases, with 17 bases lying between them. Germline V CDR1 and CDR2: SGDLS, YYNGEE. The CDR3 has 17 amino acids. The CDR3 reads CASSFRDTKLSGNTIYF. The CDR3, as DNA: TGTGCCAGCAGCTTCCGGGACACAAAACTCTCTGGAAACACCATATATTTT.

The gene calls are TRBV5-1 and TRBJ2-7; TRBD1 is a possible D gene (6 bases). CDR3 size: 14 residues. Germline assignment: CDR1 SGHRS and CDR2 YFSETQ. V lost 2 bases to trimming and J lost 1 base, with 10 bases between them. CDR3 bases: TGCGCCAGCAGCTTATACAGGGCTTCCTACGAGCAGTACGTC. It encodes CASSLYRASYEQYV.

The genes are TRBV19 and TRBJ2-7; 16 nucleotides line up with TRBD2. CDR3 length: 17 residues. Losses at the gene ends were 5 bases for V and 1 base for J; bases not matched to a gene: 5. In germline, CDR1 is LNHDA, CDR2 SQIVND (reference sequence). The chain's CDR3 is CASSGTSGRAKSYEQYF. In DNA form, the CDR3 reads TGTGCCAGTAGTGGGACTAGCGGGAGGGCCAAATCCTACGAGCAGTACTTC.

This chain uses TRBV28 with TRBJ1-1; TRBD1 might be the D (5 bases). V was shortened by 5 bases and J by 0 bases, with 13 bases between the two germline ends. From germline, CDR1 is MDHEN and CDR2 SYDVKM. The CDR3 is 15 residues long. The DNA for the CDR3 is TGTGCCAGCAGTGGCCCAGGGTTCATGAACACTGAAGCTTTCTTT. Its protein is CASSGPGFMNTEAFF.

The chain carries TRBV18 and TRBJ1-6; D remains ambiguous. V was pared by 3 bases and J by 8 bases, with 20 bases between. CDR1 and CDR2 from the germline V gene are KGHSH and LQKENI. The CDR3 runs 17 residues. DNA for the CDR3: TGTGCCAGCTCACCCCAAATGAGCCGGAGGGCGGATTCACCCCTCCACTTT. Translating gives CASSPQMSRRADSPLHF. Using reference TRBV18 and TRBJ1-6 for the parts outside the CDR3, the full variable domain is NAGVMQNPRHLVRRRGQEARLRCSPMKGHSHVYWYRQLPEEGLKFMVYLQKENIIDESGMPKERFSAEFPKEGPSILRIQQVVRGDSAAYFCASSPQMSRRADSPLHFGNGTRLTVT.

The table lists this clone with a few counts. This chain connects TRBV5-1 to TRBJ1-3, with D tentatively TRBD1 (6 bases). The CDR3 is 14 amino acids. Per germline, CDR1 SGHRS and CDR2 YFSETQ. V was trimmed by 3 bases and J by 4 bases, leaving 11 bases between them. This CDR3 is CASSSEQGGNTIYF. The CDR3 coding sequence is TGCGCCAGCAGCTCGGAACAGGGAGGAAACACCATATATTTT.

This chain uses TRBV5-1 with TRBJ2-7; D gene ambiguous. Trimming took off 1 base at V and 2 bases at J, with 16 bases between the two ends. Germline V gene data show CDR1 as SGHRS and CDR2 as YFSETQ. The CDR3 is made up of 16 amino acids. CDR3 DNA: TGCGCCAGCAGCTTGTTGTTGCGTTCCTCAACCTACGAGCAGTACTTC. Translating gives CASSLLLRSSTYEQYF.

CDR3 nucleotide sequence: TGTGCCAGTAGTATTGGGGGGTTGCAATCTGGAAACACCATATATTTT. This encodes CASSIGGLQSGNTIYF. The V call is TRBV19, the J call TRBJ1-3; perhaps TRBD1 as D (5 bases). V lost 3 bases, J lost 1 base, and 13 bases lay in between. Germline assignment: CDR1 LNHDA and CDR2 SQIVND (reference sequence). The length of the CDR3 is 16 residues.

The chain uses TRBV11-1 and TRBJ2-1, with 8 nucleotides matching TRBD1. V trimming: 6 bases; J trimming: 6 bases; junction bases outside the gene matches: 7. In germline, CDR1 is SGHAT, CDR2 FQDESV (reference sequence). The CDR3 is 14 amino acids. The CDR3 loop reads CASSLRDRFNEQFF. The CDR3, as DNA: TGTGCCAGCAGTTTAAGGGACAGGTTCAATGAGCAGTTCTTC.

The chain uses TRBV28 and TRBJ1-2; TRBD1 might be the D (6 bases). Trimming took off 10 bases at V and 0 bases at J, with 12 bases between the two ends. Germline CDR1 reads MDHEN; CDR2 reads SYDVKM. The CDR3 sequence is 13 residues long. CDR3 protein: CAIDRSPNYGYTF. CDR3 bases: TGTGCCATAGACAGGAGCCCTAACTATGGCTACACCTTC.

The J gene is TRBJ1-1, the V gene TRBV9; D unclear. Germline CDR1 is SGDLS and CDR2 is YYNGEE. This CDR3 spans 13 amino acids. Trimming shortened V by 4 bases and J by 3 bases, and 10 bases separated the two germline ends. In nucleotides, the CDR3 is TGTGCCAGCAGCTATTTGGGTGACACTGAAGCTTTCTTT. This translates into CASSYLGDTEAFF.

There are a few counts of this clone. This chain links TRBV2 with TRBJ1-6, with TRBD1 as a possible D gene (5 bases). The CDR3 runs 11 residues. V was pared by 6 bases and J by 14 bases, with 11 bases between. Germline V gives CDR1 SNHLY, CDR2 FYNNEI. Written as DNA, the CDR3 is TGTGCCAGCAGGCTCGGGACCTCCCTCCACTTT. Its translation: CASRLGTSLHF.

The chain employs TRBV6-5 and TRBJ1-1; the D is unclear. In germline, CDR1 is MNHEY, CDR2 SVGAGI. With 7 bases removed from V and 0 bases from J, the gap between germline ends came to 12 bases. The CDR3 spans 14 residues. CDR3 nucleotides: TGTGCCAGCACCCCCCCAGGAGTGAACACTGAAGCTTTCTTT. Residues: CASTPPGVNTEAFF.

This clone was seen just once. V gene TRBV27 combines with J gene TRBJ2-7, with D possibly TRBD1 on 6 matching bases. Looked up from germline, CDR1 is MNHEY and CDR2 is SMNVEV (reference sequence). With 5 bases removed from V and 5 bases from J, the gap between germline ends came to 16 bases. The CDR3 totals 14 residues. DNA of the CDR3: TGTGCCAGCAGTGGGACACAGCTTGTCGACGAGCAGTACGTC. Translating it yields CASSGTQLVDEQYV.

This chain joins TRBV27 and TRBJ2-1; TRBD1 agrees at 7 bases. Trimming removed 8 bases from V and 9 bases from J; junction bases left unmatched: 10. The CDR3 consists of 13 residues. The V gene's germline CDR1 is MNHEY and CDR2 SMNVEV (reference sequence). The CDR3 coding sequence is TGTGCCAGCGGCCGTCGACAGGGCGGTGAGCAGTTCTTC. It translates to CASGRRQGGEQFF.

V usage is TRBV7-9 and J usage is TRBJ2-3, with TRBD2 identical over 8 bases. The ends lost 3 bases at V and 3 bases at J; junction bases unmatched: 11. CDR1 SEHNR and CDR2 FQNEAQ come from the germline V gene (reference sequence). The CDR3 has 17 residues. The CDR3 here is CASSLGLAGLRTDTQYF. For the CDR3, the DNA is TGTGCCAGCAGCTTGGGGCTAGCGGGTTTACGGACAGATACGCAGTATTTT.

In this sample, this clone turned up once. The rearrangement uses TRBV4-2 and TRBJ1-2; 10 bases agree with TRBD1. The CDR3 has 16 amino acids. J lost 8 bases, V lost 2 bases, and 11 bases had no gene match. Germline CDR1 and CDR2: LGHNA and YNFKEQ. CDR3 sequence reads: CASSQITGTGAFGYTF. CDR3 coding DNA: TGTGCCAGCAGCCAAATTACCGGGACAGGGGCCTTCGGCTACACCTTC.

The gene calls are TRBV7-2 and TRBJ1-2; 7 bases map to TRBD1. The CDR3 runs 15 residues. From germline, CDR1 is SGHTA and CDR2 FQGNSA. The ends lost 5 bases at V and 5 bases at J; junction bases unmatched: 11. CDR3 coding DNA: TGTGCCAGCAGCCTACGACAGGGCATATATTATGGCTACACCTTC. Encoded protein: CASSLRQGIYYGYTF.

The V and J genes are TRBV5-4 and TRBJ2-3; no firm D call. The CDR3 covers 15 residues. The ends were cut back, 4 bases at V and 3 bases at J, with 15 bases in the middle. Germline V gene sequence: CDR1 SGHNT, CDR2 YYREEE (reference sequence). The DNA of the CDR3 is TGTGCCAGCAGCGGATCAGTAGTGGGGACAGATACGCAGTATTTT. Its translation is CASSGSVVGTDTQYF.

Only a few counts were recorded for this clone. This chain joins TRBV5-1 and TRBJ1-1, with 7 bases matching TRBD1. Per germline, CDR1 SGHRS and CDR2 YFSETQ. The trim removed 4 bases at V and 2 bases at J, leaving 2 bases unmatched. The CDR3 is 13 amino acids. CDR3 coding DNA: TGCGCCAGCAGCGACAGGGCTAACACTGAAGCTTTCTTT. Its translation is CASSDRANTEAFF.